Shown below are 20 T cell receptor beta chains from a single sample sequenced in a study of blood T cell repertoires in COVID-19. Assay used: immunoSEQ multiplex PCR; TCRdb lists only in-frame clones, some missing. The top ten hold about 3.1% of the sample, which has over 200,000 clones, less than 90% seen once. The sample taken for sequencing was PBMCs or T cells enriched from blood (not recorded which). The receptors here all came from a woman between 50 and 59 years old in a cohort exposed to, infected with or recovered from COVID-19 (not recorded which).

A note on this clone: A junction end diverges from the germline sequence, so it may reflect a read error. This sequence joins TRBV20-1 and TRBJ2-1; D is uncertain. Germline V gene sequence: CDR1 DFQATT, CDR2 SNEGSKA (reference sequence). CDR3 length equals 10 residues. CDR3 nucleotide sequence: TGCAGTGCTTATGACAATGGGCAGTTCTTC. It translates to CSAYDNGQFF.

This sequence joins TRBV6-5 and TRBJ2-1; D perhaps matches TRBD2 (6 bases). The germline CDR1 and CDR2 sequences are MNHEY and SVGAGI. The V gene lost 4 bases and the J gene lost 7 bases, with 17 bases spanning the gap. This CDR3 region has 15 residues. The CDR3 DNA reads TGTGCCAGCAGTTTCTGGGTGGGGCGGGATAATGAGCAGTTCTTC. Translating gives CASSFWVGRDNEQFF.

The V gene is TRBV5-5, the J gene TRBJ1-2, with D unclear. V lost 4 bases to trimming and J lost 4 bases, with 17 bases between them. The CDR3 has 15 amino acids. Germline values: CDR1 SGHKS, CDR2 YYEKEE (reference sequence). The CDR3 bases are TGTGCCAGCAGCCTAACGACTGCAAGTAGCTATGGCTACACCTTC. The encoded protein is CASSLTTASSYGYTF.

V is TRBV9 and J is TRBJ1-1; no firm D call. Trimming shortened V by 3 bases and J by 0 bases, and 9 bases separated the two germline ends. Germline CDR1 reads SGDLS; CDR2 reads YYNGEE. The CDR3 spans 14 residues. The CDR3 loop reads CASSADIMNTEAFF. The CDR3 DNA follows: TGTGCCAGCAGCGCCGACATAATGAACACTGAAGCTTTCTTT.

The gene calls are TRBV12-3 or TRBV12-4 and TRBJ1-5, with a possible D match to TRBD1 (6 bases). V lost 6 bases and J lost 4, with 10 bases in between. The CDR3 spans 13 residues. CDR3 bases: TGTGCCAGCAGGAGACAGGCTAATCAGCCCCAGCATTTT. It yields the protein CASRRQANQPQHF.

This rearrangement joins TRBV3-1 (or the pseudogene TRBV3-2) to TRBJ2-5, with 7 positions matching TRBD2. The CDR3 totals 15 residues. Germline V gene sequence: CDR1 LGHDT, CDR2 YNNKEL (reference sequence). V lost 0 bases and J lost 5; bases outside the gene matches: 6. This chain's CDR3 is CASSQEGGEGETQYF. In DNA, the CDR3 is TGTGCCAGCAGCCAAGAGGGCGGGGAGGGGGAGACCCAGTACTTC.

With regard to this clone: The sample carries other DNA sequences with the same CDR3. The chain is built from TRBV5-1 and TRBJ1-5; 7 nucleotides line up with TRBD1. The V and J ends lost 0 bases and 2 bases, in that order; junction bases with no gene match: 2. The V gene's germline CDR1 is SGHRS and CDR2 YFSETQ. The CDR3 spans 15 residues. The CDR3: CASSLAGQGNQPQHF. The DNA for the CDR3 is TGCGCCAGCAGCTTGGCCGGACAGGGCAATCAGCCCCAGCATTTT. Combining the CDR3 with reference TRBV5-1 and TRBJ1-5 gives the whole variable domain KAGVTQTPRYLIKTRGQQVTLSCSPISGHRSVSWYQQTPGQGLQFLFEYFSETQRNKGNFPGRFSGRQFSNSRSEMNVSTLELGDSALYLCASSLAGQGNQPQHFGDGTRLSIL.

V is TRBV7-3 and J is TRBJ1-6, with TRBD1 matching over 7 bases. The germline V gene has CDR1 SGHTA and CDR2 FQGTGA. The ends lost 2 bases at V and 9 bases at J; junction bases unmatched: 10. This CDR3 is built from 16 residues. CDR3 protein: CASSLPRDSNLSPLHF. The CDR3 nucleotides are TGTGCCAGCAGCTTACCCAGGGACAGTAATCTTTCACCCCTCCACTTT.

As for this clone: The germline gene is not matched at one end of the junction; a read error may be the cause. The chain is built from TRBV6-1 and TRBJ1-3; D is ambiguous. This CDR3 contains 14 residues. Germline CDR1 is MNHNS and CDR2 is SASEGT. For the CDR3, the DNA is TGTGCCAGCAGGGAAGGAGTATCTGGAAACACCATATATTTT. Protein sequence: CASREGVSGNTIYF.

This clone appeared a single time. The chain recombines TRBV5-4 with TRBJ2-7; no firm D call. V lost 4 bases and J lost 6, with 17 bases in between. CDR1 and CDR2 (germline): SGHNT, YYREEE (reference sequence). The CDR3 totals 14 residues. The CDR3 sequence: CASSKPGPVAEQYF. The CDR3 DNA reads TGTGCCAGCAGCAAACCTGGGCCGGTGGCCGAGCAGTACTTC.

The CDR3 region is CASSEQTSVTYNEQFF. In DNA, the CDR3 is TGTGCCAGCAGCGAACAGACTAGCGTAACCTACAATGAGCAGTTCTTC. The chain joins TRBV9 to TRBJ2-1; 8 bases match TRBD2. The CDR3 is made up of 16 amino acids. CDR1 and CDR2 (germline): SGDLS, YYNGEE. V lost 3 bases, J lost 2 bases, and 7 bases stayed unmatched.

The gene calls are TRBV7-8 and TRBJ1-4; TRBD1 matches at 7 bases. The V segment lost 7 bases and the J segment 8 bases; nucleotides outside the gene matches: 22. The CDR3 extends over 18 amino acids. The germline V gene has CDR1 SGHVS and CDR2 FQNEAQ. CDR3 protein: CASTLMGTARDGGEKLFF. In nucleotides, the CDR3 is TGTGCCAGCACCCTTATGGGGACAGCAAGGGATGGAGGGGAAAAACTGTTTTTT.

The chain couples TRBV3-1 (or the pseudogene TRBV3-2) to TRBJ2-5; 11 nucleotides align to TRBD2. The CDR3 runs 15 residues. V trimming: 1 base; J trimming: 4 bases; junction bases outside the gene matches: 2. In germline, CDR1 is LGHDT, CDR2 YNNKEL (reference sequence). The CDR3 sequence is CASSQVLAGGETQYF. The CDR3 region has the DNA TGTGCCAGCAGCCAAGTCCTAGCGGGGGGAGAGACCCAGTACTTC.

The CDR3 DNA reads TGTGCCACCAGCGGGCGGGGGTACAATCAGCCCCAGCATTTT. This codes for CATSGRGYNQPQHF. The V call is TRBV15, the J call TRBJ1-5; D may be TRBD1 (5 bases). V lost 5 bases and J lost 3, with 11 bases in between. CDR1 LNHNV and CDR2 YYDKDF come from the germline V gene (reference sequence). The CDR3 totals 14 residues. Full variable domain (remainder filled in from reference TRBV15 and TRBJ1-5): DAMVIQNPRYQVTQFGKPVTLSCSQTLNHNVMYWYQQKSSQAPKLLFHYYDKDFNNEADTPDNFQSRRPNTSFCFLDIRSPGLGDTAMYLCATSGRGYNQPQHFGDGTRLSIL.

This sequence joins TRBV3-1 (or the pseudogene TRBV3-2) and TRBJ1-1, with D possibly matching TRBD1 (6 bases). CDR3 size: 16 residues. The germline V gene encodes CDR1 LGHDT and CDR2 YNNKEL (reference sequence). Trimming shortened V by 1 base and J by 1 base, and 13 bases separated the two germline ends. CDR3 bases: TGTGCCAGCAGCCAAGGTCAGGGGAATGGGAACACTGAAGCTTTCTTT. Its protein is CASSQGQGNGNTEAFF.

The CDR3 loop reads CASSYGGAKNIQYF. CDR3 DNA sequence: TGTGCCAGCAGTTACGGAGGAGCCAAAAACATTCAGTACTTC. The chain has TRBV6-5 and TRBJ2-4; TRBD2 is a possible D gene (5 bases). From germline, CDR1 is MNHEY and CDR2 SVGAGI. The length of the CDR3 is 14 residues. Trimming removed 2 bases from V and 0 bases from J, with 5 bases in between.

In DNA, the CDR3 is TGCAGTGCGACCAGGGATCAGCCCCAGCATTTT. Amino acids: CSATRDQPQHF. The rearrangement links TRBV20-1 to TRBJ1-5, with a weak D call TRBD1 (5 bases). The CDR3 sequence is 11 residues long. The V gene lost 6 bases and the J gene lost 5 bases, with 8 bases spanning the gap. In germline, CDR1 is DFQATT, CDR2 SNEGSKA (reference sequence).

V is TRBV6-2 or TRBV6-3 and J is TRBJ1-1; unclear D gene. The CDR3 is 12 amino acids. The germline V and J ends were trimmed by 2 bases and 11 bases, with 12 bases remaining between them. Germline V gene lookup returns CDR1 MNHEY and CDR2 SVGEGT. The CDR3 here is CASSYKNSGAFF. CDR3 bases: TGTGCCAGCAGTTACAAAAACTCGGGGGCTTTCTTT.

CDR3 in amino acids: CASSLDPQTGYEQYF. DNA of the CDR3: TGTGCCAGCAGCTTGGACCCACAGACAGGGTACGAGCAGTACTTC. The chain is built from TRBV5-4 and TRBJ2-7, with 7 bases fitting TRBD1. The J segment lost 4 bases and the V segment lost 0 bases, leaving 7 bases of the junction unmatched. CDR3 length: 15 amino acids. Germline V lookup: CDR1 SGHNT, CDR2 YYREEE (reference sequence).

The V gene is TRBV21-1, the J gene TRBJ2-5; TRBD1, the table's D call, was not compared with the DNA. TRBV21-1 is tagged as a pseudogene. CDR3 size: 13 residues. CDR3 residues: CASSNSGNETQYF. In DNA, the CDR3 is TGTGCCAGCAGCAATTCAGGGAACGAGACCCAGTACTTC.